This TCR beta chain was documented in a study of blood T cell repertoires in COVID-19. Produced via immunoSEQ multiplex PCR; TCRdb's table is partial and in-frame only. The profile shows roughly 250,000 clones, about 87% of them singletons. The CDR3 totals 14 residues. Germline CDR1 is SEHNR and CDR2 is FQNEAQ (reference sequence). The V gene lost 6 bases and the J gene lost 3 bases, with 14 bases spanning the gap. The source is a woman aged 30 to 39 with acute COVID-19. The chain recombines TRBV7-9 with TRBJ1-1, with a possible D match to TRBD1 (6 bases). The sample comprised PBMCs or T cells enriched from blood (not recorded which). As DNA, the CDR3 is TGTGCCAGCAGAACACAGGGCTGGGACACTGAAGCTTTCTTT. Protein: CASRTQGWDTEAFF.